In this sample, the clone carrying this T cell receptor beta chain turned up a few times. Total RNA, at least 5.5 micrograms per sample, was extracted from PBMCs. These data belong to a study of blood T cells in healthy people across ages. For the second PCR, which ran for about 7 to 11 cycles, a sample-barcoded 5' primer and a J-beta primer mix were used. A template-switch adaptor that had 12 random nucleotides put a tag on each cDNA molecule. From the 5' RACE reads, TCRdb called clonotypes with MiXCR, one entry per CDR3 protein. Counted here are 750,000 to 850,000 distinct CDR3 sequences, roughly 25% occurring once; the ten biggest clones make up roughly 3.5%. V lost 5 bases, J lost 10 bases, and 26 bases lay in between. CDR3 length equals 17 residues. Separately, the same data were catalogued under a study of T cells of mothers and their children. Per that paper: Thymic selection molds TCR recombination output in much the same way for related pairs as for unrelated pairs.

The V call is TRBV12-3 or TRBV12-4, the J call TRBJ1-4; D might be TRBD1 (6 bases). The TCR comes from a boy aged 5-17 years in good health. Sample: blood. DNA of the CDR3: TGTGCCAGCAGTCTAGGGGGGACGCTCGCCGGGTCCGGAAAACTGTTTTTT. Protein product: CASSLGGTLAGSGKLFF.